One T cell receptor beta chain is described in this entry. Its specificity is unknown. The sample comes from a study of T-cell reconstitution after alpha-beta-depleted transplantation in children. The CDR3 runs to 13 residues. V lost 3 bases and J 8 bases, leaving 11 bases between the germline ends. Overall study findings and caveats: T-cell counts and diversity at one year following transplant were attributed mainly to newly produced T cells.

Unique molecular identifiers were used to barcode this TCRbeta library. TCRdb fed the PCR reads into MiXCR, producing one record per CDR3 protein. The repertoire consists of almost 600,000 distinct CDR3 sequences, with over 20% occurring once and the leading ten covering approximately 39%. The chain has TRBV12-3 or TRBV12-4 and TRBJ2-1; D not certain. The clonotype was recovered from a boy under two years old with Wiskott-Aldrich syndrome, due to receive a stem cell transplant. The sequenced sample was PBMCs, obtained before TCRalphabeta/CD19-depleted stem cell transplant. The CDR3 is CASSLSGRYEQFF. CDR3 nucleotides: TGTGCCAGCAGTTTGTCCGGGCGGTATGAGCAGTTCTTC.